The TCR beta chain under discussion was sequenced for a study of post-analysis software for immune sequencing data. Overall study context: The courses of disease that were included comprised relapsing-remitting, secondary progressive and progressive-relapsing multiple sclerosis.

TCR beta cDNA libraries included unique molecular identifiers. MiXCR, run by TCRdb on the PCR reads, gives a single entry per CDR3 protein. Of 750,000 to 950,000 distinct CDR3 sequences listed, 53% are singletons. This clonotype was detected only a few times. Its cognate antigen is unknown. Study-level points and caveats: F-measure co-clustering was strong for batch-matched samples. Several TRBV segments were more frequent in patients than controls; TRBV5-6, TRBV5-1 and TRBV20-1 belonged to this group. For normalized Chao1 diversity, multiple sclerosis patients scored significantly lower than controls did.

The CDR3 runs to 12 residues. Trimming removed 0 bases at V and 4 bases at J, with 3 bases between. Germline assignment: CDR1 SGDLS and CDR2 YYNGEE. The chain uses TRBV9 and TRBJ2-3; no firm D call. Material: blood. The TCR comes from a girl between 10 and 17 years old with multiple sclerosis. The CDR3 nucleotides read TGTGCCAGCAGCGTAGTTTCAGATACGCAGTATTTT. Its protein product is CASSVVSDTQYF. Full variable domain (rest looked up from reference TRBV9 and TRBJ2-3): DSGVTQTPKHLITATGQRVTLRCSPRSGDLSVYWYQQSLDQGLQFLIQYYNGEERAKGNILERFSAQQFPDLHSELNLSSLELGDSALYFCASSVVSDTQYFGPGTRLTVL.